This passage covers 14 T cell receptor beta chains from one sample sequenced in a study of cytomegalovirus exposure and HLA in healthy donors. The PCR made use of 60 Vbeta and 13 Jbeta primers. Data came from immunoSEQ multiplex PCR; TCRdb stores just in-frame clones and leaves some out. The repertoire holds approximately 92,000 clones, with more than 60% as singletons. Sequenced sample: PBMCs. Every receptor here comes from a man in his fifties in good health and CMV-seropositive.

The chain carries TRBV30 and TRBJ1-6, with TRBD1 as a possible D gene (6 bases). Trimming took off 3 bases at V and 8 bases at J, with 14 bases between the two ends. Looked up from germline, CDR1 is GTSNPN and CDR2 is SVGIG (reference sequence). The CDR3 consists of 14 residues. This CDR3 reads CAWSRGAEHSPLHF. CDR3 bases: TGTGCCTGGAGCCGGGGGGCCGAGCATTCACCCCTCCACTTT.

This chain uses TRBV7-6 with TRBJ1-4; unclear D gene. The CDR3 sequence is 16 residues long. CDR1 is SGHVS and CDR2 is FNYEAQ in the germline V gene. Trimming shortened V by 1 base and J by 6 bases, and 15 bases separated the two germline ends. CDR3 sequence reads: CASSLVVAGGYEKLFF. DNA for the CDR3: TGTGCCAGCAGCTTAGTAGTGGCTGGAGGGTATGAAAAACTGTTTTTT.

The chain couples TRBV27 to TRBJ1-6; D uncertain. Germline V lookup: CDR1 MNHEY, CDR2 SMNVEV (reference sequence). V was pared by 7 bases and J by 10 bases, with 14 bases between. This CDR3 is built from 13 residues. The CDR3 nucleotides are TGTGCCAGCATGACCACGGTGGGCTCACCCCTCCACTTT. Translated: CASMTTVGSPLHF.

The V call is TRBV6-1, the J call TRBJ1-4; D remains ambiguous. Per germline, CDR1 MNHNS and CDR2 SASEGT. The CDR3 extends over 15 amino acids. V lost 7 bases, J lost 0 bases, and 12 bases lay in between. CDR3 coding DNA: TGTGCCAGCACCTCGGGTTCTGCAACTAATGAAAAACTGTTTTTT. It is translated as CASTSGSATNEKLFF.

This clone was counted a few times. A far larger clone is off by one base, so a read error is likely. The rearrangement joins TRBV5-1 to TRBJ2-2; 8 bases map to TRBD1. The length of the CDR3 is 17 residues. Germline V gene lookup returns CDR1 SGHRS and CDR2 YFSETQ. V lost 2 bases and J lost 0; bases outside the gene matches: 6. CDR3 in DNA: TGCGCCAGCAGCTTCCCATGGACAGGGACGAACACCGGGGAGCTGTTTTTT. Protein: CASSFPWTGTNTGELFF.

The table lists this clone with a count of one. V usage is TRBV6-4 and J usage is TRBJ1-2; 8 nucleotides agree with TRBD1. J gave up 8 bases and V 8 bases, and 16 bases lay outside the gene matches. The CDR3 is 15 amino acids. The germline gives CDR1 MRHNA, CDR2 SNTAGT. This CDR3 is CASHPLGTGAGGYTF. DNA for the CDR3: TGTGCCAGCCATCCTCTTGGGACAGGTGCGGGCGGCTACACCTTC.

CDR3 nucleotide sequence: TGTGCCAGCAGCGTGGCCAGCCAAGAGACCCAGTACTTC. This sequence encodes CASSVASQETQYF. V usage is TRBV9 and J usage is TRBJ2-5; D is unclear. The CDR3 extends over 13 amino acids. The germline V gene encodes CDR1 SGDLS and CDR2 YYNGEE. Trimming took off 2 bases at V and 1 base at J, with 6 bases between the two ends.

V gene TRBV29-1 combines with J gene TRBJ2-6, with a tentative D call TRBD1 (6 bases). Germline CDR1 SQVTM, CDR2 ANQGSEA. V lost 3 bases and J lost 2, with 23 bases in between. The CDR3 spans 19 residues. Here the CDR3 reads CSVDSSYRDRITGANVLTF. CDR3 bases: TGCAGCGTTGATAGTTCCTACAGGGACCGTATCACTGGGGCCAACGTCCTGACTTTC.

The CDR3 bases are TGTGCCAGCAGCCCCTCCTACGAGCAGTACTTC. Translated, it gives CASSPSYEQYF. The chain uses TRBV7-9 and TRBJ2-5; D gene ambiguous. The DNA end is more similar to TRBJ2-7, so the J call may be wrong. The CDR3 has 11 amino acids. The germline CDR1 and CDR2 sequences are SEHNR and FQNEAQ (reference sequence).

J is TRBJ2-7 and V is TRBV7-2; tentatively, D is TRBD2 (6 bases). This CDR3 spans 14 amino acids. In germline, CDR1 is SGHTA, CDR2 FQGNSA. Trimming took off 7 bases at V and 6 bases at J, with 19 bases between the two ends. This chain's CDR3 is CASNNWRVSREQYF. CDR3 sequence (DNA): TGTGCCAGCAACAACTGGAGGGTATCGCGCGAGCAGTACTTC.

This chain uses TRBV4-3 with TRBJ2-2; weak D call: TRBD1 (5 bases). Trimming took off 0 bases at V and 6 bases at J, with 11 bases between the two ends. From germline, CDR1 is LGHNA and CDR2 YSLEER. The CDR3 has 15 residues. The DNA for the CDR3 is TGCGCCAGCAGCCAAGATCAGGGTGTGCCCGGGGAGCTGTTTTTT. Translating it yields CASSQDQGVPGELFF.

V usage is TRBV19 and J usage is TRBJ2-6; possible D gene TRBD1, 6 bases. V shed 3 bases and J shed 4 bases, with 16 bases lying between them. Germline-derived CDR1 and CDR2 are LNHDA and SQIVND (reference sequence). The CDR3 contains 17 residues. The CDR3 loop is CASSITGWPRGANVLTF. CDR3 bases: TGTGCCAGTAGTATTACAGGGTGGCCCCGGGGGGCCAACGTCCTGACTTTC.

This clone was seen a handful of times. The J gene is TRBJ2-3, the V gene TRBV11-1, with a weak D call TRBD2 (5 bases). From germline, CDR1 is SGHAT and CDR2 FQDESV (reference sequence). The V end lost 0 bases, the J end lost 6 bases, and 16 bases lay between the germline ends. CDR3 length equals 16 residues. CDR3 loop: CASSLALLPPGDTQYF. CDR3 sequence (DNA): TGTGCCAGCAGCTTAGCGCTGTTACCTCCGGGGGATACGCAGTATTTT.

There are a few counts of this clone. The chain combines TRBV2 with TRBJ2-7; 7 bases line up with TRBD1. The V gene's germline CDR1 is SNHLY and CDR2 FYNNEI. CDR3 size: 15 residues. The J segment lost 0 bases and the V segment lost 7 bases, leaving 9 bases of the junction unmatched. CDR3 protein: CASKLVRDSSYEQYF. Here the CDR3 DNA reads TGTGCCAGCAAATTAGTTCGGGACAGCTCCTACGAGCAGTACTTC.